What follows are 29 T cell receptor beta chains derived from one specimen sequenced in a study of identical twins. TCRdb redid the calling of the 5' RACE reads with MiXCR, one entry per CDR3 protein. Among some 560,000 distinct CDR3 sequences listed, nearly 10% were seen once. Another study also made use of these data, one on yellow fever vaccine responses in identical twins.

Sequencing was done on a sample of PBMCs. All receptors come from a woman between 18 and 29 years old in good health.

A note on this clonotype: One end of the junction varies from germline; a read error may be responsible. This chain joins TRBV7-7 and TRBJ2-2; D is uncertain. Per germline, CDR1 SSHAT and CDR2 FNYEAQ (reference sequence). The CDR3 has 14 amino acids. CDR3 amino acids: CASSLRHGSGELFF. The CDR3 coding sequence is TGTGCTAGCAGCTTAAGGCACGGGTCCGGGGAGCTGTTTTTT.

There are a few counts of this clonotype. The chain links TRBV7-9 to TRBJ2-2, with 9 positions matching TRBD1. From germline, CDR1 is SEHNR and CDR2 FQNEAQ (reference sequence). The CDR3 extends over 16 amino acids. V dropped 4 bases and J dropped 1; count of bases not matched to a gene: 4. The CDR3: CASSSGTGLNTGELFF. For the CDR3, the DNA is TGTGCCAGCAGCTCCGGGACAGGGTTGAACACCGGGGAGCTGTTTTTT. Drawing the rest from reference TRBV7-9 and TRBJ2-2, the complete variable domain is DTGVSQNPRHKITKRGQNVTFRCDPISEHNRLYWYRQTLGQGPEFLTYFQNEAQLEKSRLLSDRFSAERPKGSFSTLEIQRTEQGDSAMYLCASSSGTGLNTGELFFGEGSRLTVL.

This clonotype showed up many times. This chain links TRBV7-2 with TRBJ2-7, with D possibly called TRBD1 or TRBD2 (5 bases each). Germline V lookup: CDR1 SGHTA, CDR2 FQGNSA. Trimming shortened V by 0 bases and J by 3 bases, and 12 bases separated the two germline ends. This CDR3 comprises 15 residues. CDR3 residues: CASSLAVGGGYEQYF. The CDR3 DNA sequence: TGTGCCAGCAGCTTAGCTGTGGGTGGGGGCTACGAGCAGTACTTC.

This clonotype was seen at least ten times. This rearrangement joins TRBV5-1 to TRBJ1-1; D is unclear. V lost 0 bases and J 10 bases, leaving 10 bases between the germline ends. The length of the CDR3 is 12 residues. Germline V CDR1 and CDR2: SGHRS, YFSETQ. The CDR3 region is CASSLDGSPAFF. Written as DNA, the CDR3 is TGCGCCAGCAGCTTGGACGGGAGTCCAGCTTTCTTT.

The rearrangement uses TRBV3-1 and TRBJ2-7; TRBD2 matches 9 bases. CDR3 length: 15 residues. V lost 11 bases, J lost 2 bases, and 13 bases stayed unmatched. Germline values: CDR1 LGHDT, CDR2 YNNKEL (reference sequence). Written as DNA, the CDR3 is TGTGCCTGCTCCCCACCCCTAGCGGGGACCTACGAGCAGTACTTC. Translation gives CACSPPLAGTYEQYF.

The chain is built from TRBV20-1 and TRBJ1-4; D remains unclear. This CDR3 region has 15 residues. The germline gives CDR1 DFQATT, CDR2 SNEGSKA (reference sequence). Between the trimmed V and J ends, which lost 0 bases and 7 bases, there was a span of 15 bases. This CDR3 reads CSARDSAGTGEKLFF. CDR3 sequence (DNA): TGCAGTGCTAGAGACTCGGCCGGTACGGGTGAAAAACTGTTTTTT.

On this clonotype itself: A junction end diverges from the germline sequence, so it may reflect a read error. The chain links TRBV19 to TRBJ2-3, with D unresolved. Germline-derived CDR1 and CDR2 are LNHDA and SQIVND (reference sequence). The CDR3 extends over 11 amino acids. The CDR3 sequence: CASFGTDMQYF. The CDR3 DNA reads as TGTGCCAGTTTCGGCACAGATATGCAGTATTTT.

The genes are TRBV15 and TRBJ2-1, with D possibly matching TRBD2 (5 bases). V lost 0 bases to trimming and J lost 0 bases, with 15 bases between them. This CDR3 spans 18 amino acids. Germline lookup yields CDR1 LNHNV and CDR2 YYDKDF (reference sequence). The DNA of the CDR3 is TGTGCCACCAGCAGAGATCTTAAACTAGGGTACTCCTACAATGAGCAGTTCTTC. Amino acid sequence: CATSRDLKLGYSYNEQFF.

The table lists this clonotype with many counts. This chain links TRBV12-3 or TRBV12-4 with TRBJ2-2; tentatively, D is TRBD1 or TRBD2 (5 bases each). The CDR3 totals 13 residues. V gave up 10 bases and J gave up 7 bases, with 16 bases separating them. CDR3 DNA: TGTGCCATCTTAGCCTGGGGACGCGGGGAGCTGTTTTTT. Protein sequence: CAILAWGRGELFF.

This clonotype has only a few counts. The genes are TRBV7-2 and TRBJ2-5, with D possibly matching TRBD2 (5 bases). The V end lost 2 bases, the J end lost 3 bases, and 10 bases lay between the germline ends. Germline loops: CDR1 SGHTA, CDR2 FQGNSA. The CDR3 sequence is 14 residues long. CDR3 amino acids: CASSLSLGEETQYF. In nucleotides, the CDR3 is TGTGCCAGCAGCTTAAGTCTCGGGGAAGAGACCCAGTACTTC.

There are a few counts of this clonotype. The chain joins TRBV25-1 to TRBJ2-7, with 11 bases lining up with TRBD1. The J segment lost 6 bases and the V segment lost 2 bases, leaving 3 bases of the junction unmatched. The CDR3 has 14 amino acids. Per germline, CDR1 MGHDK and CDR2 SYGVNS. In nucleotides, the CDR3 is TGTGCCAGCAGTGAAGCTGGGACAGGGGGCGAGCAGTACTTC. Protein product: CASSEAGTGGEQYF.

The chain combines TRBV20-1 with TRBJ2-5; D tentatively reads TRBD1 or TRBD2 (5 bases each). V lost 5 bases and J lost 2, with 18 bases in between. CDR3 size: 15 residues. Germline CDR1 DFQATT, CDR2 SNEGSKA (reference sequence). CDR3 in DNA: TGCAGTGCTGTTCTAAGGTGGGGGATACAAGAGACCCAGTACTTC. Its protein product is CSAVLRWGIQETQYF.

The rearrangement joins TRBV12-3 or TRBV12-4 to TRBJ2-7, with D possibly being TRBD2 (7 bases). Trimming took off 6 bases at V and 1 base at J, with 13 bases between the two ends. The CDR3 is 14 amino acids. CDR3 coding DNA: TGTGCCAGCAGGCGCGGGGGCAAGTCCTACGAGCAGTACTTC. This sequence encodes CASRRGGKSYEQYF.

This clonotype showed up many times. This sequence joins TRBV10-3 and TRBJ2-1; 7 bases are a match to TRBD1. Trimming cost V 5 bases and J 3 bases; bases outside gene matches: 1. The CDR3 has 13 amino acids. Germline values: CDR1 ENHRY, CDR2 SYGVKD. This chain's CDR3 is CAISSGGYNEQFF. The CDR3 bases are TGTGCCATCAGTTCAGGGGGCTACAATGAGCAGTTCTTC.

This clonotype was detected a few times. The rearrangement uses TRBV28 and TRBJ2-7; D remains unclear. Germline V CDR1 and CDR2: MDHEN, SYDVKM. V was shortened by 4 bases and J by 5 bases, with 9 bases between the two germline ends. The length of the CDR3 is 12 residues. This chain's CDR3 is CASSSYTDEQYF. CDR3 DNA sequence: TGTGCCAGCAGTTCCTACACAGACGAGCAGTACTTC.

This clonotype was seen many times. CDR3 in DNA: TGTGCCAGCAGTTTCCCTCCTACCACGACTCTGTACTTC. Translation gives CASSFPPTTTLYF. V gene TRBV12-3 or TRBV12-4 combines with J gene TRBJ2-5, with D unresolved. The CDR3 sequence is 13 residues long. The V and J ends lost 3 bases and 13 bases respectively, with 18 bases between them.

The chain couples TRBV5-1 to TRBJ2-3; D unresolved. V was clipped by 0 bases and J by 2 bases, with 7 bases between them. This CDR3 is built from 14 residues. Germline values: CDR1 SGHRS, CDR2 YFSETQ. CDR3 in amino acids: CASSLATVTDTQYF. The CDR3 coding sequence is TGCGCCAGCAGCTTGGCGACCGTCACAGATACGCAGTATTTT.

This sequence joins TRBV5-4 and TRBJ2-3; weak D call: TRBD2 (6 bases). V gave up 3 bases and J gave up 6 bases, with 11 bases separating them. Germline V gene sequence: CDR1 SGHNT, CDR2 YYREEE (reference sequence). This CDR3 contains 13 residues. The CDR3 DNA follows: TGTGCCAGCAGCTGGGGGGTGAGCGATACGCAGTATTTT. It specifies CASSWGVSDTQYF.

This clonotype was detected a few times. The gene calls are TRBV9 and TRBJ2-4; D is unresolved. The V gene lost 0 bases and the J gene lost 7 bases, with 14 bases spanning the gap. The length of the CDR3 is 15 residues. CDR1 SGDLS and CDR2 YYNGEE come from the germline V gene. For the CDR3, the DNA is TGTGCCAGCAGCGTAGGTGGCACCCTGGGGAACATTCAGTACTTC. Protein product: CASSVGGTLGNIQYF. Together with reference TRBV9 and TRBJ2-4, the CDR3 gives the full variable domain: DSGVTQTPKHLITATGQRVTLRCSPRSGDLSVYWYQQSLDQGLQFLIQYYNGEERAKGNILERFSAQQFPDLHSELNLSSLELGDSALYFCASSVGGTLGNIQYFGAGTRLSVL.

This clonotype was seen only a few times. The chain has TRBV6-2 or TRBV6-3 and TRBJ1-5; D is possibly TRBD1 (6 bases). CDR1 and CDR2 (germline): MNHEY, SVGEGT. V lost 6 bases to trimming and J lost 6 bases, with 15 bases between them. There are 14 residues in the CDR3. The CDR3 DNA follows: TGTGCCAGCAGCCAAGCAGGGGTCGCTCAGCCCCAGCATTTT. As protein: CASSQAGVAQPQHF.

This clonotype showed up many times. The genes are TRBV29-1 and TRBJ2-3; TRBD1 agrees at 8 bases. Per germline, CDR1 SQVTM and CDR2 ANQGSEA. Trimming removed 5 bases from V and 6 bases from J; junction bases left unmatched: 10. The CDR3 covers 14 residues. CDR3 protein: CSVSIDRGADTQYF. The CDR3 bases are TGCAGCGTTAGCATCGACAGGGGAGCGGATACGCAGTATTTT.

This clonotype came up many times. The chain uses TRBV5-1 and TRBJ2-3, with D possibly called TRBD1 or TRBD2 (5 bases each). Trimming cost V 3 bases and J 1 base, with 12 bases left between them. CDR1 is SGHRS, CDR2 YFSETQ, per germline. The length of the CDR3 is 15 residues. CDR3 loop: CASSWLGVRTDTQYF. The CDR3 nucleotides read TGCGCCAGCAGCTGGTTGGGGGTGCGCACAGATACGCAGTATTTT.

This clonotype was detected many times. The chain carries TRBV9 and TRBJ2-2, with 13 bases lining up with TRBD2. This CDR3 contains 16 residues. CDR1 and CDR2 from the germline V gene are SGDLS and YYNGEE. The junction had 5 bases not matched to a gene; V was cut back by 4 bases and J by 5 bases. DNA of the CDR3: TGTGCCAGCAGCCCGACTAGCGGGAGGCGGACCGGGGAGCTGTTTTTT. It encodes CASSPTSGRRTGELFF.

The CDR3 coding sequence is TGTGCCAGCAGCCAATCCCACGGGCCTGGCACTGAAGCTTTCTTT. Translating gives CASSQSHGPGTEAFF. The V call is TRBV3-1, the J call TRBJ1-1; D remains unclear. Trimming took off 2 bases at V and 4 bases at J, with 14 bases between the two ends. Germline V gives CDR1 LGHDT, CDR2 YNNKEL (reference sequence). There are 15 residues in the CDR3.

The J gene is TRBJ1-1, the V gene TRBV6-6, with D tentatively TRBD1 (5 bases). Looked up from germline, CDR1 is MNHNY and CDR2 is SVGAGI (reference sequence). Trimming removed 6 bases from V and 5 bases from J, with 10 bases in between. The CDR3 is 12 amino acids. The CDR3 here is CASRLGETEAFF. The CDR3, as DNA: TGTGCCAGCAGACTGGGGGAGACTGAAGCTTTCTTT.

Many counts were recorded for this clonotype. The chain couples TRBV7-3 to TRBJ2-2; 7 positions match TRBD1. CDR1 is SGHTA, CDR2 FQGTGA, per germline. This CDR3 comprises 15 residues. J lost 7 bases, V lost 9 bases, and 14 bases had no gene match. The CDR3 coding sequence is TGTGCCAGTAGGAGTGGAAGGGGGCCCGGCGGGGAGCTGTTTTTT. Encoded protein: CASRSGRGPGGELFF.

Many counts were recorded for this clonotype. This chain links TRBV12-3 or TRBV12-4 with TRBJ1-5; D perhaps matches TRBD1 (5 bases). The CDR3 contains 15 residues. V lost 5 bases and J 9 bases, leaving 20 bases between the germline ends. CDR3 sequence reads: CASSSFRDAGRPQHF. In DNA form, the CDR3 reads TGTGCCAGCAGTAGTTTTAGGGACGCCGGTCGGCCCCAGCATTTT.

There are a few counts of this clonotype. The V call is TRBV5-5, the J call TRBJ2-7, with D possibly TRBD2 on 6 matching bases. Germline assignment: CDR1 SGHKS and CDR2 YYEKEE (reference sequence). Between the trimmed V and J ends, which lost 0 bases and 7 bases, there was a span of 14 bases. The CDR3 length is 14 residues. The CDR3 is CASSLEAGMGEQYF. For the CDR3, the DNA is TGTGCCAGCAGCTTGGAGGCGGGAATGGGGGAGCAGTACTTC. Complete variable domain (other parts from reference TRBV5-5 and TRBJ2-7): DAGVTQSPTHLIKTRGQQVTLRCSPISGHKSVSWYQQVLGQGPQFIFQYYEKEERGRGNFPDRFSARQFPNYSSELNVNALLLGDSALYLCASSLEAGMGEQYFGPGTRLTVT.

This clonotype was observed a handful of times. CDR3 coding DNA: TGTGCCAGCAGCTTAGCGGTCTGGGACGGATACAATGAGCAGTTCTTC. This encodes CASSLAVWDGYNEQFF. The V and J genes are TRBV7-8 and TRBJ2-1; tentatively, D is TRBD1 or TRBD2 (5 bases each). Germline V gives CDR1 SGHVS, CDR2 FQNEAQ. Trimming left V 0 bases short and J 4 bases short, with 13 bases between. The CDR3 runs 16 residues.